The present T cell receptor beta chain was sequenced within a study of molecular identifiers for immune sequencing clone quantification. Across the study: RNA, taken in replicates from around 18,000 or 91,000 naive CD8 cells, was split five ways, with four sequenced. The study, taken as a whole, reports: Jurkat TCR RNA from one cell was spiked into approximately 1 million naive cells, and it was reportedly detectable there.

CDR1 is SGHVS and CDR2 is FNYEAQ in the germline V gene. CDR3 length: 17 residues. Previously described methods and listed TCR primers produced bulk TCR libraries. TCRdb redid the calling of the PCR reads with MiXCR, one entry per CDR3 protein. Of over 600,000 distinct CDR3 sequences listed, 20% are singletons. The authors gated naive CD8 T cells as CD8+CD4-CCR7+CD45RA+ for sorting. Comments on this clonotype: The target antigen is unknown. An end of the junction differs from the germline gene, which may be a read error.

Material: naive CD8+ T cells from blood, with Jurkat cell RNA spiked in. The subset was: FACS-sorted CD8+CD4-CCR7+CD45RA+ naive T cells. The V and J genes are TRBV7-6 and TRBJ2-1, with D possibly being TRBD2 (6 bases). This clonotype originated in a human donor in good health. Some libraries in this study had Jurkat cell RNA spiked in. CDR3 sequence reads: CASSLREAGSSYNGQFF. The DNA of the CDR3 is TGTGCCAGCAGCTTGAGGGAGGCGGGGAGCTCCTACAATGGGCAGTTCTTC.